This T cell receptor (beta chain) came from a study of cytomegalovirus exposure and HLA in healthy donors. Assay: immunoSEQ multiplex PCR; the TCRdb copy retains only in-frame clones and omits some. The table shows 150,000 to 200,000 clones, with around 92% occurring only once. Germline V gene data show CDR1 as LGHNA and CDR2 as YNFKEQ. The ends lost 4 bases at V and 3 bases at J; junction bases unmatched: 12. CDR3 length: 17 residues. This TCR derives from a woman younger than 35 in good health and CMV-seropositive. The sequencing input was PBMCs. The chain couples TRBV4-2 to TRBJ1-2; 9 bases fit TRBD1. The CDR3 DNA follows: TGTGCCAGCAGCCCCCAATTGACGAGGGACAGGGACTATGGCTACACCTTC. This codes for CASSPQLTRDRDYGYTF.